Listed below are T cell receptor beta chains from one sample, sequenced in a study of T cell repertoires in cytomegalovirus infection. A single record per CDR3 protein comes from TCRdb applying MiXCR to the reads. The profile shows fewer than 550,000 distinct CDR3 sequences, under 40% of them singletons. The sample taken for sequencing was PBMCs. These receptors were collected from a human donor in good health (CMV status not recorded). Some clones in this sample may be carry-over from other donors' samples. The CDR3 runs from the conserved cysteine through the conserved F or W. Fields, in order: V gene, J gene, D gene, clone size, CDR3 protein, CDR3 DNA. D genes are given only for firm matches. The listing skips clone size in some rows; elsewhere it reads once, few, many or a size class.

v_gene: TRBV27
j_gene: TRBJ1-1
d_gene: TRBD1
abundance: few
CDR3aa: CASSLTTGGTEAFF
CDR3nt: TGTGCCAGCAGTTTAACGACAGGGGGAACTGAAGCTTTCTTT

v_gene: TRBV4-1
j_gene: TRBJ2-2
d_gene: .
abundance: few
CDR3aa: CASMGAQGRFAGELFF
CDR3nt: TGCGCCAGTATGGGGGCCCAAGGGAGGTTTGCCGGGGAGCTGTTTTTT

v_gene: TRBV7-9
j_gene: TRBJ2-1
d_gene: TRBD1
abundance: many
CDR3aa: CASSFRARDSEFF
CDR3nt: TGTGCCAGCAGCTTTAGGGCCCGGGACAGCGAGTTCTTC

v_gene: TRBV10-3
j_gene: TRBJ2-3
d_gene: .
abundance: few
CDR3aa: CAIKTEVDTQYF
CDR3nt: TGTGCCATCAAAACCGAAGTGGATACGCAGTATTTT

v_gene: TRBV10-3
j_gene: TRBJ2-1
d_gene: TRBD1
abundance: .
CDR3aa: CAISEQGAYNEQFF
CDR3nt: TGTGCCATCAGTGAACAGGGGGCGTACAATGAGCAGTTCTTC

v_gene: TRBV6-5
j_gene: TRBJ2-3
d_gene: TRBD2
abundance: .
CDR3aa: CASSYSGLATQTQYF
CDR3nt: TGTGCCAGCAGTTACTCGGGACTAGCGACTCAGACGCAGTATTTT

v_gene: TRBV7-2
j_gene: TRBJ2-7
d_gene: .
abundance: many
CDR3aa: CASSPFGRGQSSYEQYF
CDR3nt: TGTGCCAGCAGCCCTTTTGGCAGGGGCCAAAGCTCCTACGAGCAGTACTTC

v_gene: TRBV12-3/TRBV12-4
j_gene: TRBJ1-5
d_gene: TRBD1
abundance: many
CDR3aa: CASRLDRLQGNNQPQHF
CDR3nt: TGTGCCAGCAGGCTGGACCGGTTACAGGGGAACAATCAGCCCCAGCATTTT

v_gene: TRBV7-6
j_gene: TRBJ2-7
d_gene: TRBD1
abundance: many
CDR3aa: CASSHGWTGETYEQYF
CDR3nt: TGTGCCAGCAGCCATGGTTGGACAGGGGAGACCTACGAGCAGTACTTC

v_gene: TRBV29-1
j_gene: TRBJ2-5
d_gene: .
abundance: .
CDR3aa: CSVAGKLRQETQYF
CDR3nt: TGCAGCGTTGCTGGTAAACTAAGGCAAGAGACCCAGTACTTC

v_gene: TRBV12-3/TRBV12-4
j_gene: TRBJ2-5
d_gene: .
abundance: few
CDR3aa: CASRPSRAAMETQYF
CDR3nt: TGTGCCAGCAGACCTTCCCGAGCAGCGATGGAGACCCAGTACTTC

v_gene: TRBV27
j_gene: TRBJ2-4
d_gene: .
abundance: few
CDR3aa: CASSPPPWVAKNIQYF
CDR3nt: TGTGCCAGCAGTCCGCCCCCCTGGGTAGCCAAAAACATTCAGTACTTC

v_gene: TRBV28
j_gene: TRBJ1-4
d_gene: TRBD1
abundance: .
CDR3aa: CASSPNRGPGEKLFF
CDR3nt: TGTGCCAGCAGCCCTAACAGGGGGCCTGGGGAAAAACTGTTTTTT

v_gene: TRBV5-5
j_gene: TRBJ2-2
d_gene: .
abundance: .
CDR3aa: CASSYGTSTNTGELFF
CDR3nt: TGTGCCAGCAGCTACGGGACATCTACGAACACCGGGGAGCTGTTTTTT

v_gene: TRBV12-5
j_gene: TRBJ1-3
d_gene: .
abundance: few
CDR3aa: CASGLGGAGNTIYF
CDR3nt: TGTGCTAGTGGTTTGGGGGGGGCTGGAAACACCATATATTTT

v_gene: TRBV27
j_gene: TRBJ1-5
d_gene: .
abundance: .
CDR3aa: CASSMQGYQPQHF
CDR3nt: TGTGCCAGCAGTATGCAGGGTTATCAGCCCCAGCATTTT

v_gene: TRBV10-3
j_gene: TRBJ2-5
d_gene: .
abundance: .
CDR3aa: CAIRVGGPQETQYF
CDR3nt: TGTGCCATCAGGGTCGGGGGGCCCCAAGAGACCCAGTACTTC

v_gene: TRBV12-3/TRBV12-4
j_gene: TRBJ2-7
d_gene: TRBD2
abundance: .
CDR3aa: CASSSSRGLAGGHAREQYF
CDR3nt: TGTGCCAGCAGTTCCTCACGCGGGCTAGCGGGGGGGCATGCGAGGGAGCAGTACTTC

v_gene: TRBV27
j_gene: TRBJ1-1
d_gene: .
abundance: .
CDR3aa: CASSLSPMTAVSEAFF
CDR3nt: TGTGCCAGCAGTCTCTCCCCCATGACAGCCGTCTCTGAAGCTTTCTTT

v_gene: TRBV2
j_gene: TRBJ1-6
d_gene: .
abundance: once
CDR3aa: CASSEQPINSPLHF
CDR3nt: TGTGCCAGCAGTGAACAGCCTATTAATTCACCCCTCCACTTT

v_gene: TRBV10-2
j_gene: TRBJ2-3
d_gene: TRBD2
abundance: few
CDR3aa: CASTTGRGAGSDTQYF
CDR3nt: TGCGCCAGCACAACGGGGCGGGGGGCCGGGTCAGATACGCAGTATTTT

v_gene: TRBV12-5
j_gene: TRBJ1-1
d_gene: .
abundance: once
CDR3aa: CASGFSGWYTEAFF
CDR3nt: TGTGCTAGTGGTTTCTCAGGGTGGTACACTGAAGCTTTCTTT

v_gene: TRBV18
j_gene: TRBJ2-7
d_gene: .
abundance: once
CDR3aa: CASSPPGRGTYEQYF
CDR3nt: TGTGCCAGCTCACCACCAGGACGGGGGACCTACGAGCAGTACTTC

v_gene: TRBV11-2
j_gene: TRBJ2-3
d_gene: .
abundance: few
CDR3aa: CASSLIRGTTDTQYF
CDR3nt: TGTGCCAGCAGCCTTATTCGGGGGACCACAGATACGCAGTATTTT

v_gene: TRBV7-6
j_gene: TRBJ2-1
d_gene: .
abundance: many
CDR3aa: CASSLFSGTFYNEQFF
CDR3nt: TGTGCCAGCAGCTTATTTTCCGGGACTTTCTACAATGAGCAGTTCTTC

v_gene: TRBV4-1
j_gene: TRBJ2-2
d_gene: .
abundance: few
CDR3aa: CASSHTSSDTNTGELFF
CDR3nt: TGCGCCAGCAGCCACACTTCGTCCGATACAAACACCGGGGAGCTGTTTTTT

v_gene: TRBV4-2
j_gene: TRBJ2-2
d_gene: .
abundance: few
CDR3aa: CASSQVAGGRNTGELFF
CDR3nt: TGTGCCAGCAGCCAAGTGGCCGGGGGGCGGAACACCGGGGAGCTGTTTTTT

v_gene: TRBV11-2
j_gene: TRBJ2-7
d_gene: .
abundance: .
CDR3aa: CASSLLMAYEQYF
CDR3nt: TGTGCCAGCAGCCTCTTAATGGCCTACGAGCAGTACTTC